This T cell receptor (beta chain) was recovered during a study of response to subunit inactivated influenza vaccine. This clonotype was found a few times. TCRdb called the RT-PCR reads again in MiXCR, with one record for every CDR3 protein. This table has approximately 290,000 distinct CDR3 sequences, approximately 20% appearing once. J lost 5 bases, V lost 5 bases, and 9 bases had no gene match. The germline V gene encodes CDR1 DFQATT and CDR2 SNEGSKA (reference sequence). There are 15 residues in the CDR3. The sample here was PBMCs from blood, taken roughly 20 months after vaccination. This clonotype was sampled from a man aged 50 to 69 who received an inactivated influenza vaccine. The J gene is TRBJ2-1, the V gene TRBV20-1; 10 bases are a match to TRBD2. The CDR3 region is CSARGVAGGNNEQFF. CDR3 coding DNA: TGCAGTGCTCGGGGGGTAGCGGGAGGCAACAATGAGCAGTTCTTC.